This passage covers 25 T cell receptor beta chains from one sample sequenced in a study of blood T cells in healthy people across ages. Together with a sample-barcoded 5' primer, a J-beta primer mix was included in a second PCR lasting roughly 6 to 12 cycles. TCRdb passed the 5' RACE reads through MiXCR, listing each CDR3 protein once. The profile shows just under 900,000 distinct CDR3 sequences, around 26% of them singletons. The sequencing sample was made of blood. These receptor sequences come from a woman of 80 years or more in good health.

This clonotype was seen only once. A much larger clone differs by one base, so this may be a read error. The V call is TRBV7-3, the J call TRBJ2-3; TRBD2 matches at 9 bases. The CDR3 length is 14 residues. Germline loops: CDR1 SGHTA, CDR2 FQGTGA. CDR3 loop: CASSPGTSRDTQYF. DNA for the CDR3: TGTGCCAGCAGCCCCGGGACTAGCAGAGATACGCAGTATTTT.

Comment on this clonotype: Since a much larger clone is just one base distant, this may be a read error. V gene TRBV9 combines with J gene TRBJ2-5; 14 nucleotides line up with TRBD2. Germline V lookup: CDR1 SGDLS, CDR2 YYNGEE. The V segment lost 4 bases and the J segment 11 bases; nucleotides outside the gene matches: 13. This CDR3 spans 16 amino acids. Written as DNA, the CDR3 is TGTGCCAGCAGCTACAGACTAGCGGGGGGGCATGATGAGCAGTACTTC. It yields the protein CASSYRLAGGHDEQYF. The whole variable domain, remainder taken from reference TRBV9 and TRBJ2-5, is DSGVTQTPKHLITATGQRVTLRCSPRSGDLSVYWYQQSLDQGLQFLIQYYNGEERAKGNILERFSAQQFPDLHSELNLSSLELGDSALYFCASSYRLAGGHDEQYFGPGTRLLVL.

This clonotype was seen ten or more times. The chain couples TRBV4-3 to TRBJ2-7, with 8 nucleotides matching TRBD1. Germline lookup yields CDR1 LGHNA and CDR2 YSLEER. The CDR3 contains 14 residues. The V and J ends lost 1 base and 6 bases, in that order; junction bases with no gene match: 5. The CDR3 DNA reads as TGCGCCAGCAGCCAAGGGACAGGGTCGGGCGAGCAGTACTTC. Its translation: CASSQGTGSGEQYF.

This clonotype was seen at least ten times. The V gene is TRBV20-1, the J gene TRBJ2-1, with 15 positions matching TRBD2. The CDR3 is made up of 17 amino acids. Per germline, CDR1 DFQATT and CDR2 SNEGSKA (reference sequence). The V and J ends lost 6 bases and 0 bases, in that order; junction bases with no gene match: 6. The DNA for the CDR3 is TGCAGTGCCTGGGGACTAGCGGGGGGCCGCTCCTACAATGAGCAGTTCTTC. It is translated as CSAWGLAGGRSYNEQFF.

The V call is TRBV20-1, the J call TRBJ1-1, with 11 bases matching TRBD1. Germline V gene lookup returns CDR1 DFQATT and CDR2 SNEGSKA (reference sequence). The CDR3 has 15 residues. V trimming: 6 bases; J trimming: 4 bases; junction bases outside the gene matches: 10. The CDR3: CSAPGTGGRSTEAFF. Here the CDR3 DNA reads TGCAGTGCCCCCGGGACAGGGGGTCGTAGCACTGAAGCTTTCTTT.

The rearrangement joins TRBV20-1 to TRBJ2-1; 8 nucleotides agree with TRBD2. The end of the DNA fits TRBJ2-7 better, so the J call may be wrong. The V gene's germline CDR1 is DFQATT and CDR2 SNEGSKA (reference sequence). This CDR3 has 17 amino acids. The CDR3: CSARGLAGSSSYNEQYF. CDR3 coding DNA: TGCAGTGCTAGAGGTCTAGCGGGTTCTTCCTCCTACAATGAGCAGTACTTC.

This clonotype was seen a handful of times. A much larger clone differs from this one at a single base, so this may be a read error. This chain links TRBV6-2 or TRBV6-3 with TRBJ2-1, with TRBD1 identical over 9 bases. The J call is doubtful: the DNA matches TRBJ2-7 better. Germline values: CDR1 MNHEY, CDR2 SVGEGT. This CDR3 comprises 15 residues. The CDR3 DNA sequence: TGTGCCAGCAGTGCGAACACAGGGGGCTACAATGAGCAGTACTTC. Its translation: CASSANTGGYNEQYF.

V gene TRBV20-1 combines with J gene TRBJ1-5; possible D gene TRBD1, 5 bases. The CDR3 sequence is 13 residues long. Trimming removed 3 bases at V and 2 bases at J, with 8 bases between. Germline assignment: CDR1 DFQATT and CDR2 SNEGSKA (reference sequence). The CDR3 loop is CSASRDGNQPQHF. The CDR3 DNA reads as TGCAGTGCTAGCAGGGATGGCAATCAGCCCCAGCATTTT.

This chain uses TRBV20-1 with TRBJ1-1, with 7 bases fitting TRBD1. The CDR3 is made up of 16 amino acids. Germline V gene data show CDR1 as DFQATT and CDR2 as SNEGSKA (reference sequence). Losses at the gene ends were 0 bases for V and 1 base for J; bases not matched to a gene: 8. The CDR3 DNA is TGCAGTGCTAGAGATTTCCCAGGGGGACCGAACACTGAAGCTTTCTTT. It is translated as CSARDFPGGPNTEAFF.

This clonotype was counted ten times or more. The V gene is TRBV3-1, the J gene TRBJ2-1, with 9 bases lining up with TRBD1. With V trimmed by 3 bases and J by 3 bases, 3 bases remained unmatched. In germline, CDR1 is LGHDT, CDR2 YNNKEL (reference sequence). This CDR3 region has 15 residues. This CDR3 is CASSHWDRDYNEQFF. The CDR3 DNA follows: TGTGCCAGCAGCCATTGGGACAGGGACTACAATGAGCAGTTCTTC.

In this sample, this clonotype turned up a few times. The chain uses TRBV5-6 and TRBJ2-5; 7 nucleotides align to TRBD2. The J call may be faulty, since TRBJ2-7 better matches the DNA end. CDR1 and CDR2 (germline): SGHDT, YYEEEE. The CDR3 length is 13 residues. In DNA, the CDR3 is TGTGCCAGCAGCCCGGGACTATGCGACGAGCAGTACTTC. This translates into CASSPGLCDEQYF.

The V gene is TRBV6-6, the J gene TRBJ2-3; D uncertain. Trimming removed 8 bases from V and 0 bases from J, with 6 bases in between. The V gene's germline CDR1 is MNHNY and CDR2 SVGAGI (reference sequence). The CDR3 runs to 12 residues. The CDR3 DNA reads TGTGCCAGCGGCAGGAGCACAGATACGCAGTATTTT. Amino acid sequence: CASGRSTDTQYF.

The chain combines TRBV7-2 with TRBJ2-1; D gene uncertain. V was cut by 0 bases and J by 4 bases, with 10 bases left in between. CDR1 and CDR2 from the germline V gene are SGHTA and FQGNSA. There are 15 residues in the CDR3. The CDR3 is CASSLARRRYNEQFF. Written as DNA, the CDR3 is TGTGCCAGCAGCTTAGCAAGGCGGCGTTACAATGAGCAGTTCTTC.

J is TRBJ2-4 and V is TRBV7-9, with D perhaps TRBD2 (6 bases). Per the germline V gene, CDR1 is SEHNR and CDR2 is FQNEAQ (reference sequence). Trimming shortened V by 4 bases and J by 8 bases, and 15 bases separated the two germline ends. The CDR3 runs 14 residues. CDR3 in amino acids: CASSYGGAADIQYF. The CDR3 nucleotides read TGTGCCAGCAGCTATGGAGGGGCTGCAGACATTCAGTACTTC.

This clonotype was picked up many times. The rearrangement links TRBV7-2 to TRBJ2-1, with D possibly being TRBD1 or TRBD2 (6 bases each). The CDR3 runs 13 residues. Per germline, CDR1 SGHTA and CDR2 FQGNSA. Between the trimmed V and J ends, which lost 5 bases and 8 bases, there was a span of 13 bases. CDR3 protein: CASSPYGGDEQFF. The CDR3 nucleotides are TGTGCCAGCAGCCCCTACGGGGGCGATGAGCAGTTCTTC. The entire variable domain, with the rest obtained from reference TRBV7-2 and TRBJ2-1, is as follows: GAGVSQSPSNKVTEKGKDVELRCDPISGHTALYWYRQSLGQGLEFLIYFQGNSAPDKSGLPSDRFSAERTGGSVSTLTIQRTQQEDSAVYLCASSPYGGDEQFFGPGTRLTVL.

About this clonotype: This could be a read error, since a much larger clone is one nucleotide away. The chain recombines TRBV4-2 with TRBJ2-5; 9 bases align to TRBD2. CDR3 length: 13 residues. V shed 7 bases, J shed 7 bases, and the junction held 7 bases outside the gene matches. In germline, CDR1 is LGHNA, CDR2 YNFKEQ. The DNA for the CDR3 is TGTGCCAGCAAGGGGGGCGGGAGGGGGACCCAGTACTTC. Translation gives CASKGGGRGTQYF.

This clonotype was seen more than once but under ten times. The chain has TRBV30 and TRBJ2-5; no reliable D call. The germline V gene has CDR1 GTSNPN and CDR2 SVGIG (reference sequence). V was cut by 0 bases and J by 2 bases, with 13 bases left in between. The CDR3 spans 15 residues. DNA of the CDR3: TGTGCCTGGAGTGTACCAGCGCCAACTCAAGAGACCCAGTACTTC. Its protein product is CAWSVPAPTQETQYF.

On this clonotype itself: Possible read error: a much larger clone is one base away. The chain has TRBV5-1 and TRBJ1-1; no clear D gene. CDR1 is SGHRS, CDR2 YFSETQ, per germline. This CDR3 has 13 amino acids. The CDR3: CASNGPMNTGAFF. DNA of the CDR3: TGCGCCAGCAACGGACCCATGAACACTGGAGCTTTCTTT.

The rearrangement joins TRBV4-3 to TRBJ2-1; D is possibly TRBD2 (5 bases). The germline gives CDR1 LGHNA, CDR2 YSLEER. Trimming stripped 0 bases from V and 10 bases from J, with 13 bases between. The CDR3 is 14 residues long. The CDR3 DNA reads TGCGCCAGCAGCCAAGATTGGGAGCGACCCGAGCAGTTCTTC. Translation: CASSQDWERPEQFF.

This clonotype was found a few times. The CDR3 DNA sequence: TGTGCCAGCAGCCAGTCCCAGGGGGCGGTAAGGGTGGCAGATACGCAGTATTTT. The encoded protein is CASSQSQGAVRVADTQYF. The V call is TRBV4-2, the J call TRBJ2-3, with TRBD1 matching 8 bases. The CDR3 is made up of 18 amino acids. CDR1 and CDR2 from the germline V gene are LGHNA and YNFKEQ. V trimming: 3 bases; J trimming: 4 bases; junction bases outside the gene matches: 15.

This clonotype appeared a few times. CDR3 sequence: CASSKTRVAGANSPLHF. The CDR3 nucleotides are TGTGCCAGCTCAAAAACCCGGGTCGCGGGGGCAAATTCACCCCTCCACTTT. The chain employs TRBV18 and TRBJ1-6; D is possibly TRBD1 (6 bases). This CDR3 comprises 17 residues. Germline loops: CDR1 KGHSH, CDR2 LQKENI. V shed 5 bases and J shed 7 bases, with 21 bases lying between them.

This clonotype was detected ten times or more. The chain carries TRBV7-6 and TRBJ2-1, with 7 bases aligning to TRBD2. The ends lost 7 bases at V and 6 bases at J; junction bases unmatched: 6. The CDR3 has 13 residues. Germline CDR1 SGHVS, CDR2 FNYEAQ. CDR3 protein: CASNAGDSNEQFF. CDR3 coding DNA: TGTGCCAGCAACGCGGGGGATTCCAATGAGCAGTTCTTC.

This clonotype was counted only a few times. A clone one base away is much larger, so this may be a read error. V and J are TRBV20-1 and TRBJ2-4; D is tentatively TRBD1 or TRBD2 (6 bases each). This CDR3 region has 16 residues. CDR1 and CDR2 from the germline V gene are DFQATT and SNEGSKA (reference sequence). Between the trimmed V and J ends, which lost 0 bases and 5 bases, there was a span of 17 bases. Here the CDR3 DNA reads TGCAGTGCTAGAGATCTGGGGGGCAAAGGGGAAAACATTCAGTACTTC. This gives the protein CSARDLGGKGENIQYF.

This clonotype appeared many times. This chain joins TRBV6-1 and TRBJ1-2, with no clear D. The CDR3 has 14 residues. Germline V gene lookup returns CDR1 MNHNS and CDR2 SASEGT. V was pared by 0 bases and J by 8 bases, with 13 bases between. In nucleotides, the CDR3 is TGTGCCAGCAGTGAAGCGGGTGGTCTAGAGGGCTACACCTTC. Translation gives CASSEAGGLEGYTF.

This clonotype was detected only once. In nucleotides, the CDR3 is TGCGCCAGCAGTGAGTCCCCGGGACAGGGAGGGACTGAAGCTTTCTTT. This codes for CASSESPGQGGTEAFF. The chain couples TRBV10-2 to TRBJ1-1; 9 bases are a match to TRBD1. V was clipped by 0 bases and J by 5 bases; unmatched bases: 7. In germline, CDR1 is WSHSY, CDR2 SAAADI. The CDR3 is 16 amino acids.